This TCR beta chain was profiled in a study of cytomegalovirus exposure and HLA in healthy donors. V was clipped by 0 bases and J by 8 bases, with 17 bases between them. CDR3 length equals 17 residues. Per the germline V gene, CDR1 is MNHEY and CDR2 is SMNVEV (reference sequence). Only in-frame clones appear in the TCRdb table, and some are missing; sequencing was by immunoSEQ multiplex PCR. Of about 170,000 clones in the sample, about 90% were seen once. General study results and limits: It was reportedly the case that the classifier diagnosed cytomegalovirus status with high specificity and sensitivity. Rare TCR sequences predominated, though certain public TCRs were found in many donors.

Notes on this clone: The antigen remains undetermined.

This chain connects TRBV27 to TRBJ1-6; D might be TRBD1 (5 bases). This TCR derives from a young woman in good health and CMV-seronegative. Sequenced input: PBMCs. The CDR3 loop reads CASSLSSPGIGDSPLHF. DNA of the CDR3: TGTGCCAGCAGTTTATCCTCCCCAGGGATAGGAGATTCACCCCTCCACTTT.